This entry describes one T cell receptor beta chain. No antigen is known for it. V shed 0 bases and J 4 bases; nucleotides not matched to a gene: 4. Germline CDR1 is SGHRS and CDR2 is YFSETQ. The CDR3 is 15 residues long. These data originate in a study of T cells after yellow fever vaccination. Study-wide results and limits: A small proportion of clonotypes was detected in both the CD4 and CD8 compartments. Most clones from primary vaccination resurfaced after the booster (96% CD4, over 85% CD8). The bulk population could contribute abundant contaminating clonotypes to FACS-sorted repertoires.

Making TCR cDNA involved 5'RACE template switching, which added UMIs and a universal primer site. MiXCR, run by TCRdb on the 5' RACE reads, gives a single entry per CDR3 protein. This repertoire shows about 340,000 distinct CDR3 sequences, roughly an eighth found once; its top ten account for 2.5% to 3.5%. V is TRBV5-1 and J is TRBJ2-5; 9 nucleotides agree with TRBD2. Sample: CD4+ T cells sorted from PBMCs, taken 15 days after the yellow fever booster vaccination. The TCR originated in a man aged 18 to 35 who received the YFV17D yellow fever vaccine. CDR3 loop: CASSLGPGLAETQYF. The DNA for the CDR3 is TGCGCCAGCAGCTTGGGGCCGGGACTAGCAGAGACCCAGTACTTC.